The next 10 T cell receptor beta chains were all read from a single sample in a study of Graves' ophthalmopathy and Graves' hyperthyroidism. Amplification of the TCR beta CDR3 regions used RNA transcripts (as template). HTBI-primed first-round RT-PCR preceded second-round multiplex PCR. TCRdb reprocessed the multiplex PCR reads via MiXCR and lists one record per CDR3 protein. Among around 660,000 distinct CDR3 sequences listed, about two fifths were seen once. Input material: peripheral blood. These receptors were collected from an adult man with Graves' ophthalmopathy.

V is TRBV18 and J is TRBJ1-2; D unclear. V was shortened by 1 base and J by 1 base, with 10 bases between the two germline ends. Germline CDR1 and CDR2: KGHSH and LQKENI. This CDR3 is 15 amino acids long. In DNA, the CDR3 is TGTGCCAGCTCACCACGTGGGAGCTATAACTATGGCTACACCTTC. The encoded protein is CASSPRGSYNYGYTF.

In its sample, this clonotype was seen many times. The genes are TRBV9 and TRBJ1-4; no definite D call. Trimming removed 1 base from V and 13 bases from J, with 14 bases in between. Germline CDR1 is SGDLS and CDR2 is YYNGEE. This CDR3 has 13 residues. CDR3 residues: CASSVSDSGGLFF. The DNA of the CDR3 is TGTGCCAGCAGCGTATCAGACTCCGGCGGACTGTTTTTT.

V and J are TRBV25-1 and TRBJ2-7, with D perhaps matching TRBD1 (6 bases). The CDR3 has 15 residues. Trimming pared 5 bases from V and 3 bases from J, leaving 17 bases between. CDR1 MGHDK and CDR2 SYGVNS come from the germline V gene. The CDR3 DNA sequence: TGTGCCAGCAGTTTATTGGCCAGGGGATTCTACGAGCAGTACTTC. Protein: CASSLLARGFYEQYF.

There are many counts of this clonotype. V and J are TRBV10-3 and TRBJ1-2; 7 bases align to TRBD1. Germline trimming cut 5 bases from V and 7 bases from J; bases unmatched to any gene: 1. The CDR3 length is 11 residues. Germline CDR1 is ENHRY and CDR2 is SYGVKD. CDR3 loop: CAISTGAGYTF. The CDR3 DNA sequence: TGTGCCATCAGTACAGGGGCTGGCTACACCTTC.

This chain links TRBV10-2 with TRBJ1-5, with a tentative D call TRBD1 (5 bases). The V gene lost 4 bases and the J gene lost 0 bases, with 13 bases spanning the gap. Germline V gene lookup returns CDR1 WSHSY and CDR2 SAAADI. The CDR3 loop spans 16 amino acids. The CDR3 reads CASSVRVGTSNQPQHF. CDR3 nucleotides: TGCGCCAGCAGTGTGAGGGTGGGGACTAGCAATCAGCCCCAGCATTTT.

The V gene is TRBV4-1, the J gene TRBJ2-7; the D gene could be TRBD1 or TRBD2 (5 bases each). The CDR3 loop spans 14 amino acids. CDR1 is MGHRA, CDR2 YSYEKL, per germline. With 3 bases removed from V and 6 bases from J, the gap between germline ends came to 15 bases. The CDR3 nucleotides read TGCGCCAGCAGCCATCCTGGGATGGGGGTCGAGCAGTACTTC. Translation: CASSHPGMGVEQYF.

This clonotype has at least ten counts. J is TRBJ1-3 and V is TRBV7-9; the D is unclear. The CDR3 is 11 amino acids. Trimming removed 4 bases from V and 4 bases from J, with 2 bases in between. The germline V gene encodes CDR1 SEHNR and CDR2 FQNEAQ (reference sequence). The CDR3 region has the DNA TGTGCCAGCAGCTCCGGAAACACCATATATTTT. Its translation is CASSSGNTIYF.

The chain is built from TRBV9 and TRBJ2-1; tentatively, D is TRBD2 (6 bases). There are 17 residues in the CDR3. V was cut by 4 bases and J by 2 bases, with 19 bases left in between. In germline, CDR1 is SGDLS, CDR2 YYNGEE. CDR3 DNA sequence: TGTGCCAGCAGCTCAAGATCTCCTAGCGCACCCTACAATGAGCAGTTCTTC. Translation: CASSSRSPSAPYNEQFF.

As regards this clonotype: A much larger clone differs from this one at a single base, so this may be a read error. The chain has TRBV10-3 and TRBJ2-7; D not certain. Germline V gene data show CDR1 as ENHRY and CDR2 as SYGVKD. The CDR3 sequence is 13 residues long. DNA of the CDR3: TGTGCCAGCAGTGAGTCCATCTCCTACGAGCAGTACTTC. It translates to CASSESISYEQYF.

The rearrangement links TRBV6-5 to TRBJ1-5; 8 bases align to TRBD1. Germline V lookup: CDR1 MNHEY, CDR2 SVGAGI. V lost 0 bases and J lost 7; bases outside the gene matches: 5. This CDR3 contains 15 residues. The CDR3 here is CASSYSDRAGQPQHF. CDR3 in DNA: TGTGCCAGCAGTTACTCGGACAGGGCCGGGCAGCCCCAGCATTTT.